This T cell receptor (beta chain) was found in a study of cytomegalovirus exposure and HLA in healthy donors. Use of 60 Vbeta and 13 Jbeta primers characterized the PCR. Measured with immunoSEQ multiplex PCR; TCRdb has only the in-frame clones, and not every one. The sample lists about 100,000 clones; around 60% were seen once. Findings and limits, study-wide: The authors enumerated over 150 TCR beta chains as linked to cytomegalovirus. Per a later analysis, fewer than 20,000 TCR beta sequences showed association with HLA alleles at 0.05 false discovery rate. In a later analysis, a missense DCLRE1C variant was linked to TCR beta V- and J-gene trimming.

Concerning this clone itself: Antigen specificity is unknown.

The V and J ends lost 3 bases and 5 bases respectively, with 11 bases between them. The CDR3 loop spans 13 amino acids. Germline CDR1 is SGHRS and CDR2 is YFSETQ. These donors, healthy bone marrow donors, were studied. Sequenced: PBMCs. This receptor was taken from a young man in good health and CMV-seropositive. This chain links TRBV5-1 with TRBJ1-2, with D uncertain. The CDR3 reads CASSYTENYGYTF. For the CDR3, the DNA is TGCGCCAGCAGCTATACCGAGAATTATGGCTACACCTTC. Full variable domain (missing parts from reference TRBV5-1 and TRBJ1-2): KAGVTQTPRYLIKTRGQQVTLSCSPISGHRSVSWYQQTPGQGLQFLFEYFSETQRNKGNFPGRFSGRQFSNSRSEMNVSTLELGDSALYLCASSYTENYGYTFGSGTRLTVV.